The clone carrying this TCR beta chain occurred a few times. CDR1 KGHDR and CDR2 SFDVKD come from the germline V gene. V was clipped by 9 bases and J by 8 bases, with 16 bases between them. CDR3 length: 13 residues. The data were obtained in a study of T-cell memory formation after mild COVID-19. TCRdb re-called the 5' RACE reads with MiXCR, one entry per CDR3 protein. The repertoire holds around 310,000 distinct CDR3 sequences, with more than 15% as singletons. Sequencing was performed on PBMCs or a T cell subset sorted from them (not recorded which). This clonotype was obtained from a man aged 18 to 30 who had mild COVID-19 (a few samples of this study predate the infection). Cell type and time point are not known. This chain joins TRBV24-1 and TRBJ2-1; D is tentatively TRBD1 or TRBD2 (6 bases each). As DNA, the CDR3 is TGTGCCACCCGAGGAGGGGGTATGGATGAGCAGTTCTTC. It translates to CATRGGGMDEQFF.